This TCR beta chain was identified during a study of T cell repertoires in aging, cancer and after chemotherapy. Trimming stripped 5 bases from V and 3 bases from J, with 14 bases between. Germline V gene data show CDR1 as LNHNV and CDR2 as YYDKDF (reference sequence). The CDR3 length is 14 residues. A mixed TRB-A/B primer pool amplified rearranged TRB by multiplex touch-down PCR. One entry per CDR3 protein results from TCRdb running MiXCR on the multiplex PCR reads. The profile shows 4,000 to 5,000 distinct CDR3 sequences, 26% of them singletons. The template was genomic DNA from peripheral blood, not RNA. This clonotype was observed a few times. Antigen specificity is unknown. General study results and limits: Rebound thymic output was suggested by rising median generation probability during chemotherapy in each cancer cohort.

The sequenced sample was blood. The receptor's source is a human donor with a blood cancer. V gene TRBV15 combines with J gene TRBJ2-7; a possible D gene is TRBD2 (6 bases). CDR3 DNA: TGTGCCACCAGCGCTGGAGGGAGCCGCTACGAGCAGTACTTC. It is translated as CATSAGGSRYEQYF.